These T cell receptor beta chains were read from a single sample in a study of CD4 T cells in relation to SARS-CoV-2 and coronaviruses. Their antigens remain unidentified. Method: immunoSEQ multiplex PCR; TCRdb's copy keeps in-frame clones and lacks some. Of over 20,000 clones in the sample, 60% to 75% were seen once. The sample was CD4+ T cells from PBMCs, cultured in vitro. Receptors were obtained from a human donor in good health. CDR3s include the opening cysteine and the closing phenylalanine or tryptophan. The D gene is left open where the match is weak. Not every row has a clone size; where given, it reads once, few, many or a size class.

CDR3 protein	CDR3 DNA	V gene	J gene	clone size	D gene
CASRQTSGSYTGELFF	TGTGCCAGCAGACAGACTAGCGGGAGTTACACCGGGGAGCTGTTTTTT	TRBV5-4	TRBJ2-2	.	TRBD2
CASSFSMDRVYEQYF	TGTGCCAGCAGTTTTTCCATGGACAGGGTCTACGAGCAGTACTTC	TRBV7-9	TRBJ2-7	.	TRBD1
CASSQGGASETQYF	TGTGCCAGCAGCCAGGGAGGGGCATCGGAGACCCAGTACTTC	TRBV7-9	TRBJ2-5	.	TRBD2
CASSPVEVAGGPYNEQFF	TGTGCCAGCTCACCAGTAGAGGTAGCGGGAGGCCCTTACAATGAGCAGTTCTTC	TRBV18	TRBJ2-1	.	TRBD2
CASSTRTSVNTQYF	TGCGCCAGCAGCACTAGGACTAGCGTAAATACGCAGTATTTT	TRBV5-1	TRBJ2-3	.	TRBD2
CASSSQMTVPGLATNEQFF	TGTGCCAGCAGCTCTCAAATGACTGTACCGGGACTAGCAACCAATGAGCAGTTCTTC	TRBV7-3	TRBJ2-1	few	TRBD2
CASSLSGRETEAFF	TGTGCCAGCAGCTTGTCGGGGAGGGAAACTGAAGCTTTCTTT	TRBV5-4	TRBJ1-1	.	.
CASSLAQVTDTQYF	TGTGCCAGCAGCTTAGCGCAGGTCACAGATACGCAGTATTTT	TRBV7-2	TRBJ2-3	few	.
CASSLRQSQETQYF	TGTGCCAGCAGCTTGCGACAGTCCCAAGAGACCCAGTACTTC	TRBV7-2	TRBJ2-5	.	.
CASSPRKSGGAQSIYDTQYF	TGTGCCAGCAGCCCCCGAAAAAGCGGGGGGGCCCAGTCAATCTACGATACGCAGTATTTT	TRBV5-4	TRBJ2-3	.	TRBD2
CASTLAGGTDTQYF	TGTGCCAGCACCTTAGCGGGAGGAACAGATACGCAGTATTTT	TRBV6-6	TRBJ2-3	.	TRBD2
CASSFFTSSYEQYF	TGCGCCAGCAGCTTCTTCACAAGCTCCTACGAGCAGTACTTC	TRBV5-1	TRBJ2-7	.	.
CASSQLLASSQTQYF	TGTGCCAGCAGCCAATTGCTAGCATCCTCCCAGACCCAGTACTTC	TRBV3-1/TRBV3-2	TRBJ2-5	.	.
CASSPDGANYGYTF	TGCGCCAGCAGCCCCGACGGAGCTAACTATGGCTACACCTTC	TRBV5-1	TRBJ1-2	.	.
CASGAPGPRQGINGYTF	TGTGCCAGCGGAGCACCAGGTCCGAGGCAGGGGATCAATGGCTACACCTTC	TRBV21-1	TRBJ1-2	.	.
CASSLALGGGAGEQYF	TGTGCCAGCAGCTTAGCGCTGGGCGGGGGGGCGGGTGAGCAGTACTTC	TRBV7-2	TRBJ2-7	.	TRBD2
CASSPDRNTGELFF	TGTGCCAGCAGTCCGGACAGAAACACCGGGGAGCTGTTTTTT	TRBV6-2/TRBV6-3	TRBJ2-2	few	.
CASSPQGLNTEAFF	TGTGCCAGCAGTCCCCAGGGACTGAACACTGAAGCTTTCTTT	TRBV2	TRBJ1-1	.	.
CASSPGGQAYTEAFF	TGTGCCAGCTCACCTGGGGGACAGGCTTACACTGAAGCTTTCTTT	TRBV18	TRBJ1-1	.	TRBD1
CASSPPSTGNTIYF	TGTGCCAGCTCACCACCAAGCACCGGAAACACCATATATTTT	TRBV18	TRBJ1-3	.	.
CASSDRFSYEQYF	TGTGCCAGCTCGGACAGGTTCTCCTACGAGCAGTACTTC	TRBV7-6	TRBJ2-7	.	TRBD1
CASSQRQGAEYGYTF	TGTGCCAGCAGCCAGAGACAGGGGGCCGAATATGGCTACACCTTC	TRBV21-1	TRBJ1-2	.	.
CASSMTSGKETQYF	TGTGCCAGCAGTATGACTAGCGGCAAAGAGACCCAGTACTTC	TRBV6-2/TRBV6-3	TRBJ2-5	.	TRBD2
CASSLTTGLGSSGNTIYF	TGCGCCAGCAGCTTGACGACAGGATTGGGGAGTAGTGGAAACACCATATATTTT	TRBV5-1	TRBJ1-3	.	.
CASSPHPEGGISPTQETQYF	TGTGCCAGCAGCCCTCACCCCGAGGGGGGGATCAGCCCTACCCAAGAGACCCAGTACTTC	TRBV9	TRBJ2-5	.	.
CASSLEAGNTIYF	TGCGCCAGCAGCTTGGAGGCTGGAAACACCATATATTTT	TRBV5-1	TRBJ1-3	.	.
CASSQNDRRNEQFF	TGTGCCAGCAGCCAGAATGACAGGCGGAATGAGCAGTTCTTC	TRBV4-2	TRBJ2-1	.	.
CASSLKGTYGYTF	TGTGCCAGCAGCTTGAAGGGGACCTATGGCTACACCTTC	TRBV5-5	TRBJ1-2	.	.
CASSFAATGANEKLFF	TGTGCCAGCAGTTTCGCCGCGACAGGGGCAAATGAAAAACTGTTTTTT	TRBV6-6	TRBJ1-4	once	TRBD1
CASSASGNTIYF	TGTGCCAGCAGTGCTTCTGGAAACACCATATATTTT	TRBV2	TRBJ1-3	few	.
CASSSRTLTGTTEAFF	TGTGCCAGCAGCTCACGTACCTTGACAGGGACCACTGAAGCTTTCTTT	TRBV7-2	TRBJ1-1	.	TRBD1
CAWAQGGGSNQPQHF	TGTGCCTGGGCACAGGGAGGAGGGAGCAATCAGCCCCAGCATTTT	TRBV30	TRBJ1-5	.	.
CASSVVMAGLNPLNTEAFF	TGTGCCAGCAGCGTAGTTATGGCGGGACTTAACCCTTTAAACACTGAAGCTTTCTTT	TRBV7-2	TRBJ1-1	.	.
CASSEGVAKNIQYF	TGTGCCAGCAGTGAAGGAGTTGCCAAAAACATTCAGTACTTC	TRBV2	TRBJ2-4	few	.
CASSNQGRNYEQYF	TGTGCCAGCAGTAACCAGGGTAGGAACTACGAGCAGTACTTC	TRBV6-5	TRBJ2-7	few	.
CASSFRLAGYNEQFF	TGTGCCAGCAGCTTCCGACTAGCGGGTTACAATGAGCAGTTCTTC	TRBV7-2	TRBJ2-1	.	TRBD2
CASSTTGTSTDTQYF	TGTGCCAGTAGTACTACAGGTACTAGCACAGATACGCAGTATTTT	TRBV19	TRBJ2-3	medium-sized	.
CASSFSTGGESPLHF	TGTGCCAGCAGTTTTAGCACAGGGGGAGAATCACCCCTCCACTTT	TRBV27	TRBJ1-6	.	TRBD1
CASSESSGWGQPQHF	TGTGCCAGCAGTGAATCTTCAGGGTGGGGTCAGCCCCAGCATTTT	TRBV2	TRBJ1-5	.	.
CASSPRYTGELFF	TGTGCCAGCAGCCCGAGATACACCGGGGAGCTGTTTTTT	TRBV7-2	TRBJ2-2	once	.
CSASSRGPSYEQYF	TGCAGTGCTAGTAGCAGGGGGCCCTCCTACGAGCAGTACTTC	TRBV20-1	TRBJ2-7	.	TRBD1
CASSRDGLAGAYEQYF	TGCGCCAGCAGCCGGGACGGACTAGCGGGGGCATACGAGCAGTACTTC	TRBV4-3	TRBJ2-7	.	TRBD2
CASSDNFNQGTQYF	TGTGCCAGCAGTGACAATTTTAACCAGGGGACCCAGTACTTC	TRBV6-4	TRBJ2-5	few	.
CASSEVSPETQYF	TGTGCCAGCAGTGAAGTCAGCCCAGAGACCCAGTACTTC	TRBV6-1	TRBJ2-5	once	.
CASSVSAGGEQYF	TGTGCCAGCAGCGTCTCAGCGGGAGGCGAGCAGTACTTC	TRBV11-2	TRBJ2-7	.	TRBD2
CAISESRPIYEQYF	TGTGCCATCAGTGAGTCAAGACCTATCTACGAGCAGTACTTC	TRBV10-3	TRBJ2-7	.	.
CASSFSEGPYEQYF	TGCGCCAGCAGCTTTTCCGAGGGCCCCTACGAGCAGTACTTC	TRBV5-1	TRBJ2-7	.	.
CASNLAMNTEAFF	TGTGCCAGCAATCTGGCCATGAACACTGAAGCTTTCTTT	TRBV5-6	TRBJ1-1	.	.
CASSQEVGQNTEAFF	TGCGCCAGCAGCCAAGAAGTCGGGCAGAACACTGAAGCTTTCTTT	TRBV4-3	TRBJ1-1	few	.
CSAASAGELFF	TGCAGTGCTGCATCAGCCGGGGAGCTGTTTTTT	TRBV20-1	TRBJ2-2	.	.
CASSLSSKTQYF	TGTGCCAGCAGCTTGTCTTCAAAGACCCAGTACTTC	TRBV5-6	TRBJ2-5	.	.
CASSQGQGSNQPQHF	TGCGCCAGCAGCCAAGGACAGGGGAGCAATCAGCCCCAGCATTTT	TRBV4-1	TRBJ1-5	.	TRBD1
CASVQGAFFWNSPLHF	TGTGCCAGCGTTCAGGGGGCATTTTTTTGGAATTCACCCCTCCACTTT	TRBV5-8	TRBJ1-6	.	TRBD1
CASSLVGYHNEQFF	TGTGCCAGCAGCTTGGTAGGCTACCACAATGAGCAGTTCTTC	TRBV5-6	TRBJ2-1	.	.
CASSIGEHQPQHF	TGTGCCAGTAGTATTGGGGAGCATCAGCCCCAGCATTTT	TRBV19	TRBJ1-5	few	.
CASTQQGHTGELFF	TGTGCCAGCACCCAACAGGGGCACACCGGGGAGCTGTTTTTT	TRBV2	TRBJ2-2	.	TRBD1
CAWDRENQPQHF	TGTGCCTGGGACAGGGAAAATCAGCCCCAGCATTTT	TRBV30	TRBJ1-5	.	TRBD1
CSVGTSGAYEQYF	TGCAGCGTAGGGACTAGCGGGGCCTACGAGCAGTACTTC	TRBV29-1	TRBJ2-7	.	TRBD2
CASSQPPDVGYTF	TGTGCCAGCAGCCAACCCCCCGACGTTGGCTACACCTTC	TRBV3-1/TRBV3-2	TRBJ1-2	.	.
CASSQDTSGGTDTQYF	TGTGCCAGCAGCCAAGATACCAGCGGGGGGACAGATACGCAGTATTTT	TRBV3-1/TRBV3-2	TRBJ2-3	few	TRBD2